One sample yielded the 29 T cell receptor beta chains listed below, sequenced in a study of cytomegalovirus exposure and HLA in healthy donors. This PCR relied on a set of 60 Vbeta primers and 13 Jbeta primers. The repertoire was sequenced with immunoSEQ multiplex PCR; TCRdb's copy has only in-frame clones and lacks some. The sample includes about 64,000 clones, 65% to 70% of them seen just once. The sequencing sample was made of PBMCs. The receptors were gathered from a male donor in good health and CMV-seropositive.

This clone was seen a few times. The chain employs TRBV29-1 and TRBJ2-5; D is possibly TRBD1 (6 bases). Germline CDR1 is SQVTM and CDR2 is ANQGSEA. The V and J ends lost 2 bases and 4 bases respectively, with 11 bases between them. CDR3 size: 13 residues. The CDR3 DNA is TGCAGCGTTGAACCAGACAGGTCAGAGACCCAGTACTTC. It is translated as CSVEPDRSETQYF.

This clone was picked up a small number of times. V is TRBV15 and J is TRBJ2-1, with D possibly matching TRBD2 (5 bases). The CDR3 sequence is 16 residues long. Trimming took 1 base from V and 0 from J, leaving 10 bases between them. Germline CDR1 and CDR2: LNHNV and YYDKDF (reference sequence). CDR3 sequence reads: CATSRGSGSSYNEQFF. The CDR3 DNA sequence: TGTGCCACCAGCAGAGGAAGCGGCAGCTCCTACAATGAGCAGTTCTTC.

This CDR3 reads CASTRSGGSYEQYF. The DNA of the CDR3 is TGTGCCAGCACGCGGTCGGGGGGCTCCTACGAGCAGTACTTC. The genes are TRBV6-5 and TRBJ2-7; 7 nucleotides line up with TRBD2. Germline V lookup: CDR1 MNHEY, CDR2 SVGAGI. The V segment lost 7 bases and the J segment 0 bases; nucleotides outside the gene matches: 6. There are 14 residues in the CDR3.

This chain links TRBV6-5 with TRBJ1-1; D may be TRBD1 (5 bases). The CDR3 sequence is 13 residues long. The ends were cut back, 7 bases at V and 4 bases at J, with 13 bases in the middle. CDR1 and CDR2 (germline): MNHEY, SVGAGI. CDR3 sequence reads: CASMEGQGTEAFF. Written as DNA, the CDR3 is TGTGCCAGCATGGAGGGGCAGGGCACTGAAGCTTTCTTT.

The J gene is TRBJ2-2, the V gene TRBV9; TRBD2 might be the D (6 bases). Germline loops: CDR1 SGDLS, CDR2 YYNGEE. With 3 bases removed from V and 4 bases from J, the gap between germline ends came to 13 bases. The CDR3 length is 15 residues. CDR3 in DNA: TGTGCCAGCAGCGGGGGACTCCCTGGCACCGGGGAGCTGTTTTTT. As protein: CASSGGLPGTGELFF.

The chain is built from TRBV7-2 and TRBJ1-4; D ambiguous. CDR3 length: 14 amino acids. The V and J ends lost 1 base and 11 bases respectively, with 14 bases between them. Germline-derived CDR1 and CDR2 are SGHTA and FQGNSA. The CDR3 is CASSLEYSRGKLFF. In nucleotides, the CDR3 is TGTGCCAGCAGCTTAGAATACTCGAGAGGGAAACTGTTTTTT.

The rearrangement links TRBV5-6 to TRBJ2-7; D gene unclear. CDR1 and CDR2 from the germline V gene are SGHDT and YYEEEE. This CDR3 has 13 amino acids. The V and J ends lost 0 bases and 3 bases respectively, with 7 bases between them. This CDR3 is CASSLVSRYEQYF. Written as DNA, the CDR3 is TGTGCCAGCAGCTTGGTCTCCCGCTACGAGCAGTACTTC.

The chain's CDR3 is CAWSNSGFRGYTF. For the CDR3, the DNA is TGTGCCTGGAGTAACTCGGGATTCAGGGGCTACACCTTC. The rearrangement links TRBV30 to TRBJ1-2; D is ambiguous. Germline V gives CDR1 GTSNPN, CDR2 SVGIG (reference sequence). This CDR3 is built from 13 residues. V lost 2 bases and J lost 8, with 15 bases in between.

This clone was counted only a few times. V gene TRBV6-1 combines with J gene TRBJ2-7, with D perhaps TRBD1 (5 bases). Germline CDR1 and CDR2: MNHNS and SASEGT. V lost 3 bases and J 1 base, leaving 16 bases between the germline ends. The CDR3 runs 16 residues. The CDR3 is CASSDLTGPGSYEQYF. In DNA, the CDR3 is TGTGCCAGCAGTGACCTTACAGGTCCTGGATCCTACGAGCAGTACTTC.

This sequence joins TRBV7-2 and TRBJ2-3, with TRBD2 identical over 15 bases. The CDR3 has 18 amino acids. Germline assignment: CDR1 SGHTA and CDR2 FQGNSA. The V gene end was trimmed by 6 bases and the J gene end by 1 base; junction bases not matched to a gene: 8. The CDR3 protein is CASRRTSGGGTRTDTQYF. The CDR3 coding sequence is TGTGCCAGCAGGCGGACTAGCGGGGGGGGGACCCGCACAGATACGCAGTATTTT. Filled out from reference TRBV7-2 and TRBJ2-3, the complete variable domain reads GAGVSQSPSNKVTEKGKDVELRCDPISGHTALYWYRQSLGQGLEFLIYFQGNSAPDKSGLPSDRFSAERTGGSVSTLTIQRTQQEDSAVYLCASRRTSGGGTRTDTQYFGPGTRLTVL.

V and J are TRBV7-7 and TRBJ2-2; 9 bases agree with TRBD1. There are 14 residues in the CDR3. Germline-derived CDR1 and CDR2 are SSHAT and FNYEAQ (reference sequence). V shed 5 bases, J shed 5 bases, and the junction held 3 bases outside the gene matches. The DNA for the CDR3 is TGTGCCAGCAGCGGACAGGGGAGGACCGGGGAGCTGTTTTTT. Its protein product is CASSGQGRTGELFF.

The chain employs TRBV4-1 and TRBJ1-1; no clear D. Trimming left V 3 bases short and J 2 bases short, with 10 bases between. The CDR3 spans 14 residues. Germline CDR1 MGHRA, CDR2 YSYEKL. CDR3 nucleotides: TGCGCCAGCAGCCACCCAGGCCTAAACACTGAAGCTTTCTTT. Its protein is CASSHPGLNTEAFF.

This clone was found a few times. The chain couples TRBV29-1 to TRBJ2-5; TRBD1 matches at 9 bases. The CDR3 extends over 14 amino acids. CDR1 is SQVTM and CDR2 is ANQGSEA in the germline V gene. With V trimmed by 6 bases and J by 4 bases, 9 bases remained unmatched. CDR3 loop: CSVDRDRAGETQYF. DNA of the CDR3: TGCAGCGTGGACCGGGACAGGGCGGGAGAGACCCAGTACTTC. Using reference TRBV29-1 and TRBJ2-5 for the parts outside the CDR3, the full variable domain is SAVISQKPSRDICQRGTSLTIQCQVDSQVTMMFWYRQQPGQSLTLIATANQGSEATYESGFVIDKFPISRPNLTFSTLTVSNMSPEDSSIYLCSVDRDRAGETQYFGPGTRLLVL.

J is TRBJ1-2 and V is TRBV9, with 12 bases aligning to TRBD1. The CDR3 has 15 residues. Germline assignment: CDR1 SGDLS and CDR2 YYNGEE. Unmatched junction bases numbered 5, after V lost 2 bases and J lost 6 bases. The CDR3 spells CASSVRDRGRDGYTF. In DNA, the CDR3 is TGTGCCAGCAGCGTCCGGGACAGGGGGCGGGATGGCTACACCTTC.

The chain uses TRBV14 and TRBJ2-3, with D possibly matching TRBD2 (6 bases). CDR1 is SGHDN, CDR2 FVKESK, per germline. The V and J ends lost 0 bases and 1 base respectively, with 14 bases between them. This CDR3 is 17 amino acids long. CDR3 DNA: TGTGCCAGCAGCCAAGATTTCGGGAGCGTTGGCACAGATACGCAGTATTTT. Protein: CASSQDFGSVGTDTQYF.

This chain connects TRBV2 to TRBJ2-1; 10 bases agree with TRBD1. This CDR3 region has 15 residues. CDR1 and CDR2 from the germline V gene are SNHLY and FYNNEI. J lost 2 bases, V lost 7 bases, and 5 bases had no gene match. In nucleotides, the CDR3 is TGTGCCAGCACCCCGACAGGGGGCACCTACAATGAGCAGTTCTTC. It is translated as CASTPTGGTYNEQFF.

Only one count was recorded for this clone. The V gene is TRBV29-1, the J gene TRBJ2-7; D might be TRBD1 (5 bases). Trimming took off 7 bases at V and 3 bases at J, with 13 bases between the two ends. This CDR3 region has 12 residues. From germline, CDR1 is SQVTM and CDR2 ANQGSEA. The CDR3 region is CSASDMYYEQYF. CDR3 nucleotides: TGCAGCGCTTCGGACATGTACTACGAGCAGTACTTC.

CDR3 coding DNA: TGCGCCAGCAGCCATACAGGGGGAGGCACTGAAGCTTTCTTT. Its protein is CASSHTGGGTEAFF. The chain has TRBV4-3 and TRBJ1-1, with 8 bases that match TRBD1. There are 14 residues in the CDR3. Germline loops: CDR1 LGHNA, CDR2 YSLEER. With 3 bases clipped from V and 4 bases from J, the junction kept 4 bases outside the gene matches.

With regard to this clone: One end of the junction fails to match germline, which may point to a read error. This rearrangement joins TRBV7-9 to TRBJ2-7, with D uncertain. Germline assignment: CDR1 SEHNR and CDR2 FQNEAQ (reference sequence). This CDR3 comprises 11 residues. CDR3 in amino acids: CSSSINYEQYF. The DNA of the CDR3 is TGTTCCAGCAGCATAAACTACGAGCAGTACTTC.

This rearrangement joins TRBV9 to TRBJ2-3; 7 nucleotides align to TRBD1. The V gene end was trimmed by 3 bases and the J gene end by 0 bases; junction bases not matched to a gene: 7. Germline V gene lookup returns CDR1 SGDLS and CDR2 YYNGEE. The CDR3 extends over 16 amino acids. The CDR3 DNA reads as TGTGCCAGCAGCGAAACGACAGGGATTAGCACAGATACGCAGTATTTT. It encodes CASSETTGISTDTQYF.

This chain links TRBV14 with TRBJ2-3; no reliable D call. Germline assignment: CDR1 SGHDN and CDR2 FVKESK. V gave up 1 base and J gave up 12 bases, with 11 bases separating them. CDR3 length: 12 amino acids. This CDR3 is CASSQGRVFQYF. The CDR3 DNA reads as TGTGCCAGCAGCCAAGGTCGGGTGTTTCAGTATTTT.

The chain employs TRBV6-6 and TRBJ2-5, with 7 bases identical to TRBD2. The J call may not be correct, given that the DNA end is closer to TRBJ2-7. Germline CDR1 is MNHNY and CDR2 is SVGAGI (reference sequence). This CDR3 is built from 15 residues. Here the CDR3 DNA reads TGTGCCAGCAGTTACTCGACCGGGGGGTATTACGAGCAGTACTTC. Protein sequence: CASSYSTGGYYEQYF.

The CDR3, as DNA: TGTGCCAGCAGCGCCCCGGGACTTATCTACAATGAGCAGTTCTTC. Amino acid sequence: CASSAPGLIYNEQFF. The genes are TRBV9 and TRBJ2-1, with D possibly matching TRBD2 (6 bases). Germline V gene sequence: CDR1 SGDLS, CDR2 YYNGEE. The V end was cut by 3 bases, the J end by 3 bases, with 13 bases between. This CDR3 region has 15 residues. The variable domain in full, completed from reference TRBV9 and TRBJ2-1, reads DSGVTQTPKHLITATGQRVTLRCSPRSGDLSVYWYQQSLDQGLQFLIQYYNGEERAKGNILERFSAQQFPDLHSELNLSSLELGDSALYFCASSAPGLIYNEQFFGPGTRLTVL.

J is TRBJ2-1 and V is TRBV7-9; weak D call: TRBD2 (6 bases). The V end lost 11 bases, the J end lost 1 base, and 9 bases lay between the germline ends. The CDR3 covers 12 residues. Germline V gene sequence: CDR1 SEHNR, CDR2 FQNEAQ (reference sequence). The CDR3 bases are TGTGCCGCGGCGGGGTCCTACAATGAGCAGTTCTTC. This sequence encodes CAAAGSYNEQFF.

The chain recombines TRBV7-6 with TRBJ2-1; perhaps TRBD1 as D (7 bases). Germline V gene sequence: CDR1 SGHVS, CDR2 FNYEAQ. V was cut by 1 base and J by 1 base, with 11 bases left in between. This CDR3 spans 16 amino acids. The CDR3: CASSLGAGGSYNEQFF. The CDR3 DNA sequence: TGTGCCAGCAGCTTAGGAGCAGGGGGGTCCTACAATGAGCAGTTCTTC.

The J gene is TRBJ1-5, the V gene TRBV28; tentative D call: TRBD1 (6 bases). Trimming cost V 6 bases and J 1 base, with 16 bases left between them. In germline, CDR1 is MDHEN, CDR2 SYDVKM. This CDR3 is built from 16 residues. The CDR3 region has the DNA TGTGCCAGCAGCCCCCGAGGCACAGGGAGCAATCAGCCCCAGCATTTT. This translates into CASSPRGTGSNQPQHF.

The table lists this clone with a few counts. This chain joins TRBV27 and TRBJ2-3, with 7 bases that match TRBD2. V gave up 7 bases and J gave up 2 bases; unmatched junction bases: 9. This CDR3 contains 15 residues. Germline assignment: CDR1 MNHEY and CDR2 SMNVEV (reference sequence). Here the CDR3 reads CASNRRRGITDTQYF. As DNA, the CDR3 is TGTGCCAGCAATAGGAGGCGGGGGATCACAGATACGCAGTATTTT.

The genes are TRBV4-2 and TRBJ2-5, with TRBD2 matching 9 bases. V was clipped by 2 bases and J by 5 bases; unmatched bases: 9. Germline CDR1 and CDR2: LGHNA and YNFKEQ. The CDR3 loop spans 16 amino acids. The CDR3 DNA follows: TGTGCCAGCAGCCAACAGGCGGGAGGGCCGGGGGAGACCCAGTACTTC. Encoded protein: CASSQQAGGPGETQYF.

This rearrangement joins TRBV5-1 to TRBJ2-7; TRBD1 is a possible D gene (5 bases). CDR1 and CDR2 (germline): SGHRS, YFSETQ. This CDR3 has 15 residues. Trimming shortened V by 0 bases and J by 5 bases, and 15 bases separated the two germline ends. CDR3 loop: CASSLEGRANDEQYF. The CDR3 DNA reads as TGCGCCAGCAGCTTGGAGGGCAGGGCAAACGACGAGCAGTACTTC.